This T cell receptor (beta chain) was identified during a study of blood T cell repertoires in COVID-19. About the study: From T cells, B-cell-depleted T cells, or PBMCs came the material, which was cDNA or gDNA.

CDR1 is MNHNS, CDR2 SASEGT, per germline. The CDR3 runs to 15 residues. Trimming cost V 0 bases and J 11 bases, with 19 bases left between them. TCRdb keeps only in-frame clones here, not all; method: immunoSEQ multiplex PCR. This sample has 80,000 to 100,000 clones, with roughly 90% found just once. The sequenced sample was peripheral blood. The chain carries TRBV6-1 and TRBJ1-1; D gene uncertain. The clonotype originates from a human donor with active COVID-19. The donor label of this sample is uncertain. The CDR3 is CASSEAFGELVSAFF. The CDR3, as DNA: TGTGCCAGCAGTGAAGCTTTTGGAGAATTGGTCAGTGCTTTCTTT.